This TCR beta chain was recovered during a study of cytomegalovirus exposure and HLA in healthy donors. Notes on the study in general: Later analysis identified several of the most significant clusters that appeared linked to common viral pathogens.

A multiplex PCR was run with 60 Vbeta primers and 13 Jbeta primers. Sequenced by immunoSEQ multiplex PCR; TCRdb stores in-frame clones only, minus some. There are 80,000 or so clones in the sample, with around 1.1% held by the top ten. As for this clone: The antigen remains unidentified.

The CDR3 has 16 residues. Germline V lookup: CDR1 LNHDA, CDR2 SQIVND (reference sequence). V lost 3 bases and J lost 3, with 17 bases in between. The receptor comes from a woman between 25 and 40 years old in good health and CMV-seronegative. The chain is built from TRBV19 and TRBJ1-1; D may be TRBD1 (6 bases). Material: PBMCs. The CDR3 protein is CASSMGGALTDTEAFF. The CDR3 nucleotides read TGTGCCAGTAGTATGGGGGGGGCACTCACGGACACTGAAGCTTTCTTT.